A selection of T cell receptor beta chains follows, all from one sample in a study of cytomegalovirus exposure and HLA in healthy donors. Libraries were prepared by immunoSEQ multiplex PCR; TCRdb keeps only in-frame clonotypes and omits some of them. Among roughly 180,000 clones listed, around 86% were seen once. Sequencing used PBMCs. The receptors stem from a man younger than 40 in good health and CMV-seropositive. The CDR3 runs from the conserved cysteine through the conserved F or W. D genes are given only for firm matches. A row's size may be missing; if present it is once, few, many or a size class.

V,D,J,size,DNA,CDR3
TRBV19,.,TRBJ1-4,.,TGTGCCAGTAGTACTAACAGGCCCAGGGATGAAAAACTGTTTTTT,CASSTNRPRDEKLFF
TRBV27,.,TRBJ2-2,.,TGTGCCAGCCGATCCACCGGGGAGCTGTTTTTT,CASRSTGELFF
TRBV7-3,.,TRBJ2-7,few,TGTGCCAGCAGCTTAACGGGGGCCTACGAGCAGTACTTC,CASSLTGAYEQYF
TRBV19,.,TRBJ2-7,.,TGTGCCAGTAGTATGACAGGAGGCCCCTACGAGCAGTACTTC,CASSMTGGPYEQYF
TRBV28,TRBD2,TRBJ2-7,.,TGTGCCAGCAGTTCACTAGCGGGACTTAATTACGAGCAGTACTTC,CASSSLAGLNYEQYF
TRBV6-5,TRBD1,TRBJ2-3,.,TGTGCCAGCAGTTACGCGGACAGGGGGCGAGATACGCAGTATTTT,CASSYADRGRDTQYF
TRBV30,TRBD1,TRBJ1-1,.,TGTGCCTGGAGCGATCCTCGACGACAGGGGGCGGCTGAAGCTTTCTTT,CAWSDPRRQGAAEAFF
TRBV15,TRBD2,TRBJ2-7,.,TGTGCCACCAGCAGTGGGTTTGCGGGAGGGCCCTACGAGCAGTACTTC,CATSSGFAGGPYEQYF
TRBV9,.,TRBJ2-5,.,TGTGCCAGCAGCGCACCCCTCCAAGAGACCCAGTACTTC,CASSAPLQETQYF
TRBV6-5,.,TRBJ2-3,.,TGTGCCAGCAGTAGAGGGGCAGATACGCAGTATTTT,CASSRGADTQYF
TRBV5-6,.,TRBJ2-7,.,TGTGCCAGCAGCTTGAGCGCCCGCTTCTACGAGCAGTACTTC,CASSLSARFYEQYF
TRBV6-6,.,TRBJ2-7,.,TGTGCCAGCAGTTACGTTCAGGCCACCTACGAGCAGTACTTC,CASSYVQATYEQYF
TRBV20-1,.,TRBJ2-4,.,TGCAGTGCTTTCCTCAAGGACATTCAGTACTTC,CSAFLKDIQYF
TRBV10-3,.,TRBJ2-6,.,TGTGCCTCCGGGCGCAATCCGCCGGCCTCTGGGGCCAACGTCCTGACTTTC,CASGRNPPASGANVLTF
TRBV7-9,TRBD1,TRBJ2-7,.,TGTGCCAGCAGCTCAGACCGGGACAGCTACGAGCAGTACTTC,CASSSDRDSYEQYF
TRBV27,.,TRBJ2-7,.,TGTGCCAGCAGTTTAGGGTTCGGGGACAAATTCACCTACGAGCAGTACTTC,CASSLGFGDKFTYEQYF
TRBV27,.,TRBJ1-5,.,TGTGCCAGCAGTAGCCGGGACTCCCCAACGGGACAGCCCCAGCATTTT,CASSSRDSPTGQPQHF
TRBV29-1,TRBD1,TRBJ2-3,.,TGCAGCGTTGGACGGGCGACAGGGGATAGCACAGATACGCAGTATTTT,CSVGRATGDSTDTQYF
TRBV7-6,.,TRBJ1-5,.,TGTGCCAGCAGCTTAGCGAGGGAAAATGAGCCCCAGCATTTT,CASSLARENEPQHF
TRBV11-2,.,TRBJ2-2,.,TGTGCCAGCAGCTTATCCGGGGTAGCCGGGGAGCTGTTTTTT,CASSLSGVAGELFF
TRBV5-1,.,TRBJ1-1,.,TGCGCCAGCAGCTCGCTCTCAGGGAACACTGAAGCTTTCTTT,CASSSLSGNTEAFF
TRBV27,.,TRBJ1-2,.,TGTGCCAGCAGTTTCGGGCAGACCTTTAATGGCTACACCTTC,CASSFGQTFNGYTF
TRBV4-1,.,TRBJ1-2,.,TGCGCCAGCAGCCAAAGGGACCGTTATAACTATGGCTACACCTTC,CASSQRDRYNYGYTF
TRBV13,TRBD1,TRBJ1-1,.,TGTGCCAGCAGCTTCTCAGGGGGCAAGGGCACTGAAGCTTTCTTT,CASSFSGGKGTEAFF
TRBV5-1,.,TRBJ1-1,.,TGCGCCAGCAGCCCAGGGAACATGAACACTGAAGCTTTCTTT,CASSPGNMNTEAFF
TRBV11-3,.,TRBJ1-1,.,TGTGCCAGCAGCTTCAGGTTGATTGGACAGCTGAACACTGAAGCTTTCTTT,CASSFRLIGQLNTEAFF
TRBV10-3,TRBD1,TRBJ2-3,.,TGTGCCATCAGTGAGTCAGGGACAGGGCCAGATACGCAGTATTTT,CAISESGTGPDTQYF
TRBV28,.,TRBJ2-2,.,TGTGCCAGCAGTTTTCGGGTTAACACCGGGGAGCTGTTTTTT,CASSFRVNTGELFF
TRBV4-1,.,TRBJ2-4,.,TGCGCCAGCAGCCAACCTACAGGGAATACCAAAAACATTCAGTACTTC,CASSQPTGNTKNIQYF
TRBV2,.,TRBJ1-1,.,TGTGCCAGCAGTAAGAGTAGGGACACTGAAGCTTTCTTT,CASSKSRDTEAFF
TRBV9,TRBD2,TRBJ2-1,.,TGTGCCAGCAGCCACGGGACTAGCGAATACAATGAGCAGTTCTTC,CASSHGTSEYNEQFF
TRBV5-1,TRBD1,TRBJ1-4,.,TGCGCCAGCAGCCCGGAGGGGAGGGGGCATGAAAAACTGTTTTTT,CASSPEGRGHEKLFF